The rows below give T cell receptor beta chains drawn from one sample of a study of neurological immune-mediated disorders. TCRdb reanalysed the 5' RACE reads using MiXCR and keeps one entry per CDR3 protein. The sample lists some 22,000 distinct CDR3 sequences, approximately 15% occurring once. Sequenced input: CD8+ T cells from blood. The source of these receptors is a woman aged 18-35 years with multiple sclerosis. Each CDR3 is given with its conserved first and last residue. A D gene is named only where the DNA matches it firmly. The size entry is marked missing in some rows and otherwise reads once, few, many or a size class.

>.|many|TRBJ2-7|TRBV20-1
TGCAGTGCTAGAGATCGGCAAGGGATTTCCTACGAGCAGTACTTC
CSARDRQGISYEQYF
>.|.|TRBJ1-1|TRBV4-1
TGCGCCAGCAGCCAAGTGGGGGGGCCGATGAACACTGAAGCTTTCTTT
CASSQVGGPMNTEAFF
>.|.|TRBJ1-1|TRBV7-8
TGTGCCAGCACCTGGACCGGGACGGGTACTGAAGCTTTCTTT
CASTWTGTGTEAFF
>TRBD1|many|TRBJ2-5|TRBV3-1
TGTGCCAGCAGCACCGGGACAGATCAAGAGACCCAGTACTTC
CASSTGTDQETQYF
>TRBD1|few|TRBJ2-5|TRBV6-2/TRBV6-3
TGTGCCAGCAGTTACGAGGCAGGGGGCCGGCAAGAGACCCAGTACTTC
CASSYEAGGRQETQYF
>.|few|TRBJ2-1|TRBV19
TGTGCCAGTAGACCTAGCTCCTACAATGAGCAGTTCTTC
CASRPSSYNEQFF
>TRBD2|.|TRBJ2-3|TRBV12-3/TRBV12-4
TGTGCCAGCAGCCCTGGACTAGCGGGAGAAGGAGATACGCAGTATTTT
CASSPGLAGEGDTQYF
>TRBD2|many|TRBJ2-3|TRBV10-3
TGTGCCATCAGCGGGACTAGCGGGAGACCAGATACGCAGTATTTT
CAISGTSGRPDTQYF
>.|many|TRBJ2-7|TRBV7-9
TGTGCCAGCAGCCCCATCCTCTACGAGCAGTACTTC
CASSPILYEQYF
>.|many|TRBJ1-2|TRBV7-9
TGTGCCAGCAGCTTAGGGGGCATGACGGGATATGGCTACACCTTC
CASSLGGMTGYGYTF
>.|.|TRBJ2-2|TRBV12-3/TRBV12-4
TGTGCCAGCACAGGTGTCAGGGCCGGGGAGCTGTTTTTT
CASTGVRAGELFF
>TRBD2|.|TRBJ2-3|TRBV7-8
TGTGCCAGCAGCCCGGCGGTACGGGGGGGTAGGAGGGATACGCAGTATTTT
CASSPAVRGGRRDTQYF
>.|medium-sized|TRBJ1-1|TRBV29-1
TGCAGCGTTGAAGGACGGTACACTGAAGCTTTCTTT
CSVEGRYTEAFF
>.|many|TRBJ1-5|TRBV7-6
TGTGCCAGCAGCTTAGGAAGCAGGGAGAGCAATCAGCCCCAGCATTTT
CASSLGSRESNQPQHF
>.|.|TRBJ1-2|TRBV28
TGTGCCAGCAGTTTTAGTCAGTATGGCTACACCTTC
CASSFSQYGYTF
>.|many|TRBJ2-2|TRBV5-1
TGCGCCAGCAGCTTGGAAACAACCACCGGGGAGCTGTTTTTT
CASSLETTTGELFF
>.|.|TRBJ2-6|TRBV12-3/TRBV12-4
TGTGCCAGCAGCCCAGGGACCTCTGGGGCCAACGTCCTGACTTTC
CASSPGTSGANVLTF
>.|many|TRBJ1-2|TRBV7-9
TGTGCCAGCAGCTTAATGGCGAGACCTGGACTCGGGACGGATGGCTACACCTTC
CASSLMARPGLGTDGYTF
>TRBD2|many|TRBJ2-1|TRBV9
TGTGCCAGCAGCGTAGACCTAGCGGGAGGATCCTACAATGAGCAGTTCTTC
CASSVDLAGGSYNEQFF
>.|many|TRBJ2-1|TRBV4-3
TGCGCCAGCAGCCCCTCTAGCAGATCCTACAATGAGCAGTTCTTC
CASSPSSRSYNEQFF
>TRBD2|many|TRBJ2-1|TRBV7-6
TGTGCCAGCAGCTTAGTTATTAGCGGGGCATACAATGAGCAGTTCTTC
CASSLVISGAYNEQFF
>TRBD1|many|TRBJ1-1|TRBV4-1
TGCGCCAGCAGCCAAGTACAGGGGAGCTCTGAAGCTTTCTTT
CASSQVQGSSEAFF
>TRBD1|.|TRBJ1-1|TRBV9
TGTGCCAGCAGCCAAGAACCGACAGGGAGCACTGAAGCTTTCTTT
CASSQEPTGSTEAFF
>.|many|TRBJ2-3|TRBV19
TGTGCCAGTAATGGCAGACCAAGCACAGATACGCAGTATTTT
CASNGRPSTDTQYF
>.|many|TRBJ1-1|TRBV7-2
TGTGCCAGCAGCTTAGCGTTGAACACTGAAGCTTTCTTT
CASSLALNTEAFF
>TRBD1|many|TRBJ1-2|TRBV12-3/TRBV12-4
TGTGCCAGCAGGAAGACAGGGTTAGGCTACACCTTC
CASRKTGLGYTF